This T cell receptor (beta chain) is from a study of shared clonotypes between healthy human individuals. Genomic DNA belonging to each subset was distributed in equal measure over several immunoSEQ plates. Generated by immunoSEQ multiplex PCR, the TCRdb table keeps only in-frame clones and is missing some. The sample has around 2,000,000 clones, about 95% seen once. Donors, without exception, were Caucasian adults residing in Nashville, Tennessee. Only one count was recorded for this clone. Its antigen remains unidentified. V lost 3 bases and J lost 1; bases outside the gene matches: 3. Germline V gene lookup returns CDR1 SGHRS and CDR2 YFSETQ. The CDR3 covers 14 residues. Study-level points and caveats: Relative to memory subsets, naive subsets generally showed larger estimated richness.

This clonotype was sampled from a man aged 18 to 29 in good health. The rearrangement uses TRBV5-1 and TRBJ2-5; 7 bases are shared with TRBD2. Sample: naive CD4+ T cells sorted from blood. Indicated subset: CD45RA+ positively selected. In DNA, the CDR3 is TGCGCCAGCAGCTGGGGAGGGTTCCAAGAGACCCAGTACTTC. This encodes CASSWGGFQETQYF.